This T cell receptor (beta chain) was obtained from a study of cytomegalovirus exposure and HLA in healthy donors. As for the study in general: In a later analysis, the 120 or so validation repertoires were reported to have used the same platform as the 600 to 700 first-cohort repertoires. Study conclusions and caveats: In vitro work confirmed that a few CMV-associated chains recognize CMV antigens.

The validation cohort, a group of more than 100 subjects, included the donors and was separate from the roughly 700-subject first cohort. Notes on this clone: What it binds is not known.

The method was immunoSEQ multiplex PCR; TCRdb's version includes in-frame clones alone and lacks a portion of them. The profile shows 180,000 or so clones, around nine tenths of them singletons. Trimming removed 4 bases at V and 3 bases at J, with 10 bases between. Germline V lookup: CDR1 MNHEY, CDR2 SMNVEV (reference sequence). This CDR3 has 13 amino acids. Sequenced: PBMCs. This clonotype originated in a man aged 30 to 39 in good health and CMV-seropositive. The chain carries TRBV27 and TRBJ2-7; D might be TRBD1 (6 bases). DNA of the CDR3: TGTGCCAGCAGTTACAGGGTTAACTACGAGCAGTACTTC. This translates into CASSYRVNYEQYF.